This TCR beta chain was sequenced for a study of T-cell memory formation after mild COVID-19. Germline CDR1 reads MNHEY; CDR2 reads SVGAGI. Between the trimmed V and J ends, which lost 0 bases and 5 bases, there was a span of 16 bases. This CDR3 has 16 residues. TCRdb reprocessed the 5' RACE reads with MiXCR, giving one entry per CDR3 protein. The table shows 150,000 to 200,000 distinct CDR3 sequences, with 11% occurring only once. This TCR derives from a man younger than 35 who had mild COVID-19 (a few samples of this study predate the infection). Cell type and time point are not known. Sequences were obtained from PBMCs or a T cell subset sorted from them (not recorded which). This chain links TRBV6-5 with TRBJ2-5, with D maybe TRBD2 (5 bases). The CDR3 sequence: CASSYSSAGPMETQYF. CDR3 nucleotides: TGTGCCAGCAGTTACTCGTCTGCGGGCCCAATGGAGACCCAGTACTTC.